Listed below are T cell receptor beta chains from one sample, sequenced in a study of T cells in Graves' hyperthyroidism and ophthalmopathy. MiXCR, run by TCRdb on the multiplex PCR reads, gives a single entry per CDR3 protein. This sample has approximately 720,000 distinct CDR3 sequences, with roughly a sixth found just once. The sample consisted of blood. The receptors come from a woman aged 50 to 65 with Graves' hyperthyroidism that later progressed to Graves' ophthalmopathy. Each CDR3 is given with its conserved first and last residue. The order of the fields is D gene, V gene, clone size, J gene, CDR3 protein, CDR3 DNA. D genes are given only for firm matches. Rows may omit the clone size; those that give it use once, few, many or a size class.

>TRBD1|TRBV13|few|TRBJ1-2
CASARTGNYGYTF
TGTGCCAGCGCCCGGACAGGCAACTATGGCTACACCTTC
>NA|TRBV10-3|NA|TRBJ1-3
CAITGGVNPGNTIYF
TGTGCCATCACCGGAGGGGTCAATCCGGGAAACACCATATATTTT
>TRBD1|TRBV27|NA|TRBJ2-1
CASSGKGAVEQFF
TGTGCCAGCAGTGGCAAGGGGGCTGTGGAGCAGTTCTTC
>NA|TRBV5-1|NA|TRBJ2-6
CASSLASGSGANVMTF
TGCGCCAGCAGCTTGGCGTCCGGCTCTGGGGCCAACGTCATGACTTTC
>NA|TRBV7-9|few|TRBJ2-7
CASSAPGNRWEQYF
TGTGCCAGCAGCGCACCGGGTAATAGATGGGAGCAGTACTTC
>NA|TRBV11-2|few|TRBJ1-3
CASSIYRAPSGNTIYF
TGTGCCAGCAGCATCTACAGGGCCCCCTCTGGAAACACCATATATTTT
>NA|TRBV6-1|many|TRBJ1-2
CASSELRALGYGYTF
TGTGCCAGCAGTGAACTTAGGGCTCTCGGCTATGGCTACACCTTC
>NA|TRBV6-1|few|TRBJ2-7
CASSSLGEQYF
TGTGCCAGCAGTAGTCTTGGCGAGCAGTACTTC
>NA|TRBV19|NA|TRBJ2-7
CASSHRDVAYEQYF
TGTGCCAGTAGTCATCGGGACGTCGCCTACGAGCAGTACTTC
>NA|TRBV19|NA|TRBJ1-2
CASSISGDSRMDGYTF
TGTGCCAGTAGTATCTCAGGGGATTCTCGGATGGATGGCTACACCTTC
>NA|TRBV11-3|many|TRBJ1-4
CASSSSPLGRATNEKLFF
TGTGCCAGCAGCTCCTCCCCCCTGGGAAGGGCAACTAATGAAAAACTGTTTTTT
>NA|TRBV2|many|TRBJ1-4
CASSESRATNEKLFF
TGTGCCAGCAGTGAATCGCGGGCAACTAATGAAAAACTGTTTTTT
>NA|TRBV19|NA|TRBJ1-3
CASSTLLPESGNTIYF
TGTGCCAGTAGTACCCTTCTGCCGGAATCCGGAAACACCATATATTTT
>NA|TRBV20-1|many|TRBJ1-1
CSARVRDPEAFF
TGCAGTGCTAGAGTCCGGGACCCTGAAGCTTTCTTT
>NA|TRBV19|NA|TRBJ2-2
CASIGRGERPTGELFF
TGTGCCAGTATAGGTAGGGGAGAGCGTCCGACCGGGGAGCTGTTTTTT
>TRBD1|TRBV9|many|TRBJ1-3
CASSSTGVGGNTIYF
TGTGCCAGCAGCTCGACAGGGGTGGGTGGAAACACCATATATTTT
>TRBD2|TRBV28|many|TRBJ2-3
CASSVSGTSGFSDTQYF
TGTGCCAGCAGTGTCTCCGGGACTAGCGGGTTTTCAGATACGCAGTATTTT
>TRBD1|TRBV20-1|many|TRBJ2-3
CSAWRQGVGDTQYF
TGCAGTGCTTGGCGACAGGGGGTAGGAGATACGCAGTATTTT
>TRBD1|TRBV7-9|NA|TRBJ2-5
CASSLIWDSQETQYF
TGTGCCAGCAGCTTAATTTGGGACAGCCAAGAGACCCAGTACTTC
>TRBD1|TRBV7-9|NA|TRBJ2-1
CASSLTGGSTSYNEQFF
TGTGCCAGCAGCCTGACAGGGGGTTCGACCTCCTACAATGAGCAGTTCTTC
>NA|TRBV4-1|NA|TRBJ1-5
CASSQDGMGSNQPQHF
TGCGCCAGCAGCCAAGATGGGATGGGTAGCAATCAGCCCCAGCATTTT
>NA|TRBV3-1|many|TRBJ2-7
CASSQSSYEQYF
TGTGCCAGCAGCCAGAGCTCCTACGAGCAGTACTTC
>TRBD1|TRBV12-3/TRBV12-4|NA|TRBJ1-2
CASSKGQGRGYTF
TGTGCCAGCAGTAAAGGACAGGGAAGAGGCTACACCTTC
>TRBD1|TRBV20-1|NA|TRBJ1-5
CSARDLRTGGFQPQHF
TGCAGTGCTAGAGATCTTCGGACAGGGGGCTTTCAGCCCCAGCATTTT
>TRBD2|TRBV2|many|TRBJ2-5
CASRGLAGPSRWYF
TGTGCCAGCAGGGGACTAGCGGGGCCGTCTCGATGGTACTTC
>NA|TRBV25-1|few|TRBJ1-4
CASSEWGRNNEKLFF
TGTGCCAGCAGTGAATGGGGCCGAAATAATGAAAAACTGTTTTTT
>NA|TRBV3-1|many|TRBJ2-2
CASSQDRGPGPNTGELFF
TGTGCCAGCAGCCAAGATCGAGGTCCAGGACCGAACACCGGGGAGCTGTTTTTT
>TRBD2|TRBV5-6|NA|TRBJ2-3
CASSPGLAGTGDTQYF
TGTGCCAGCAGTCCGGGACTAGCGGGGACTGGAGATACGCAGTATTTT
>NA|TRBV4-1|few|TRBJ2-3
CASSQAQGGLADTQYF
TGCGCCAGCAGCCAAGCCCAGGGGGGGCTCGCAGATACGCAGTATTTT
>NA|TRBV19|NA|TRBJ1-2
CASSPRAMRGYTF
TGTGCCAGTAGCCCTAGGGCTATGCGGGGCTACACCTTC
>TRBD2|TRBV24-1|few|TRBJ2-5
CATSDDSAGGQETQYF
TGTGCCACCAGTGATGACTCAGCGGGGGGGCAAGAGACCCAGTACTTC
>NA|TRBV30|many|TRBJ2-7
CAWSVAEAYEQYF
TGTGCCTGGAGTGTAGCTGAGGCCTACGAGCAGTACTTC
>NA|TRBV7-9|few|TRBJ1-2
CASSARAGYGYTF
TGTGCCAGCAGCGCGCGCGCCGGCTATGGCTACACCTTC
>TRBD2|TRBV30|many|TRBJ2-1
CAWSNQAGDLDEQFF
TGTGCCTGGAGTAACCAAGCGGGGGACCTCGATGAGCAGTTCTTC
>TRBD1|TRBV30|many|TRBJ1-1
CAWSSDRGTEAFF
TGTGCCTGGAGTAGTGACAGGGGTACTGAAGCTTTCTTT
>NA|TRBV5-5|NA|TRBJ1-2
CASSLAGVEGGYGYTF
TGTGCCAGCAGCTTGGCCGGAGTGGAGGGAGGCTATGGCTACACCTTC
>NA|TRBV4-1|NA|TRBJ2-5
CASSTLATQETQYF
TGCGCCAGCTCAACGCTAGCGACCCAAGAGACCCAGTACTTC
>NA|TRBV7-9|NA|TRBJ2-2
CASSSPGLGELFF
TGTGCCAGCAGTTCCCCAGGGCTCGGGGAGCTGTTTTTT
>TRBD1|TRBV7-3|many|TRBJ2-5
CASSLTTGFGETQYF
TGTGCCAGCAGCCTAACGACAGGGTTCGGAGAGACCCAGTACTTC
>NA|TRBV7-9|few|TRBJ1-6
CASSLATGHNSPLHF
TGTGCCAGCAGCTTAGCGACAGGACATAATTCACCCCTCCACTTT
>NA|TRBV29-1|many|TRBJ2-5
CSVVLTGETQYF
TGCAGCGTTGTCCTAACTGGGGAGACCCAGTACTTC
>TRBD2|TRBV5-1|NA|TRBJ2-1
CAGSPELSGAGNNEQFF
TGCGCCGGCAGCCCTGAGCTCAGCGGGGCTGGAAACAATGAGCAGTTCTTC
>NA|TRBV30|many|TRBJ1-5
CAWRVGINQPQHF
TGTGCCTGGAGGGTGGGCATTAATCAGCCCCAGCATTTT
>NA|TRBV30|many|TRBJ1-5
CAWTKNSNQPQHF
TGTGCCTGGACAAAGAATAGCAATCAGCCCCAGCATTTT
>NA|TRBV3-1|NA|TRBJ1-1
CASRQVGGDTEAFF
TGTGCCAGCAGGCAAGTGGGGGGGGACACTGAAGCTTTCTTT
>NA|TRBV6-1|NA|TRBJ1-5
CASSPSGAPQPQHF
TGTGCCAGCAGCCCGTCGGGGGCTCCTCAGCCCCAGCATTTT
>NA|TRBV11-2|NA|TRBJ1-5
CASSLAPRGNQPQHF
TGTGCCAGCAGCTTAGCTCCCCGGGGCAATCAGCCCCAGCATTTT